These 20 T cell receptor beta chains were sequenced from one sample in a study of blood T cell repertoires in COVID-19 (dated by TCRdb to 2020 to 2021). The library was obtained by the immunoSEQ multiplex PCR assay. The immuneACCESS repertoire file appears here via TCRdb, limited to in-frame rearrangements. These files lack a portion of the clones; in checked studies, under half of the deficit traces to unresolved V genes, and the cause of the others is not known. Recorded for this sample are 200,000 to 300,000 clones; approximately 90% of them occurred a single time. The top ten hold around 0.87% of the sample. Input material: PBMCs or T cells enriched from blood (not recorded which). Receptors originate from a man aged 50 to 60 who had been exposed to COVID-19.

This clone was recorded only once. The V call is TRBV13, the J call TRBJ2-7; 9 positions agree with TRBD1. The CDR3 consists of 15 residues. The trim removed 4 bases at V and 2 bases at J, leaving 6 bases unmatched. Germline V gene sequence: CDR1 PRHDT, CDR2 FYEKMQ (reference sequence). In DNA form, the CDR3 reads TGTGCCAGCAGCTCTCGACAGGGGGTCCCCTACGAGCAGTACTTC. Amino acids: CASSSRQGVPYEQYF. Based on the CDR3 plus reference TRBV13 and TRBJ2-7, the full variable domain is AAGVIQSPRHLIKEKRETATLKCYPIPRHDTVYWYQQGPGQDPQFLISFYEKMQSDKGSIPDRFSAQQFSDYHSELNMSSLELGDSALYFCASSSRQGVPYEQYFGPGTRLTVT.

The chain has TRBV7-9 and TRBJ1-6; TRBD1 matches 9 bases. The junction had 14 bases not matched to a gene; V was cut back by 5 bases and J by 9 bases. This CDR3 has 17 residues. Germline lookup yields CDR1 SEHNR and CDR2 FQNEAQ (reference sequence). CDR3: CASSVTTGGWIGSPLHF. CDR3 nucleotides: TGTGCCAGCAGCGTAACCACAGGGGGCTGGATTGGTTCACCCCTCCACTTT.

CDR3 residues: CASLTGTDSNQPQHF. The CDR3 coding sequence is TGCGCCAGTTTGACCGGGACAGATAGCAATCAGCCCCAGCATTTT. This chain joins TRBV10-1 and TRBJ1-5, with 7 bases identical to TRBD1. Per germline, CDR1 WNHNN and CDR2 SYGVQD (reference sequence). The CDR3 is 15 residues long. The V gene end was trimmed by 9 bases and the J gene end by 0 bases; junction bases not matched to a gene: 8.

The rearrangement joins TRBV5-5 to TRBJ2-3; TRBD2 aligns across 9 bases. Germline V gene data show CDR1 as SGHKS and CDR2 as YYEKEE (reference sequence). J was trimmed by 4 bases and V by 0 bases; bases with no gene match: 9. The CDR3 sequence is 17 residues long. The CDR3 spells CASSLAVRGGRSDTQYF. CDR3 bases: TGTGCCAGCAGCTTGGCCGTGCGGGGGGGCAGGTCAGATACGCAGTATTTT.

The table lists this clone with a count of one. V and J are TRBV18 and TRBJ2-7, with TRBD2 matching 7 bases. The V gene's germline CDR1 is KGHSH and CDR2 LQKENI. The CDR3 has 17 amino acids. V was clipped by 4 bases and J by 4 bases; unmatched bases: 16. Here the CDR3 reads CASSRRGVAGARYEQYV. The CDR3 region has the DNA TGTGCCAGCTCACGGCGCGGGGTCGCGGGAGCGAGGTACGAGCAGTACGTC.

Notes on this clone: This sample also contains other DNA sequences that code for the same CDR3. The CDR3 DNA reads TGCGCCAGCAGCCCCCCCGGTACAACTAATGAAAAACTGTTTTTT. This encodes CASSPPGTTNEKLFF. The chain joins TRBV5-1 to TRBJ1-4; D unclear. Deletions cut 4 bases from V and 0 bases from J, with 10 bases between. This CDR3 spans 15 amino acids. Germline CDR1 is SGHRS and CDR2 is YFSETQ.

J is TRBJ1-2 and V is TRBV2, with 12 bases identical to TRBD1. CDR1 is SNHLY and CDR2 is FYNNEI in the germline V gene. The CDR3 sequence is 15 residues long. J lost 7 bases, V lost 1 base, and 4 bases had no gene match. The CDR3 protein is CASSEVGQGAGGYTF. The CDR3 DNA reads TGTGCCAGCAGTGAAGTGGGACAGGGGGCAGGTGGCTACACCTTC. The full variable domain, rest sourced from reference TRBV2 and TRBJ1-2, is EPEVTQTPSHQVTQMGQEVILRCVPISNHLYFYWYRQILGQKVEFLVSFYNNEISEKSEIFDDQFSVERPDGSNFTLKIRSTKLEDSAMYFCASSEVGQGAGGYTFGSGTRLTVV.

This chain uses TRBV7-3 with TRBJ2-1; 13 positions agree with TRBD2. Germline CDR1 and CDR2: SGHTA and FQGTGA. Germline trimming cut 4 bases from V and 8 bases from J; bases unmatched to any gene: 8. The CDR3 spans 16 residues. The CDR3 DNA follows: TGTGCCAGCAGCTCGATAGGGACTAGCGGGACCTATGAGCAGTTCTTC. The encoded protein is CASSSIGTSGTYEQFF.

The J gene is TRBJ2-1, the V gene TRBV9; TRBD2 agrees at 7 bases. The ends lost 0 bases at V and 6 bases at J; junction bases unmatched: 9. The CDR3 totals 16 residues. Germline V gene data show CDR1 as SGDLS and CDR2 as YYNGEE. The CDR3 nucleotides are TGTGCCAGCAGCGTAGGATGGGACTATGGTACCAATGAGCAGTTCTTC. Translated: CASSVGWDYGTNEQFF.

This clone was seen a handful of times. V usage is TRBV28 and J usage is TRBJ1-5; D is ambiguous. The germline CDR1 and CDR2 sequences are MDHEN and SYDVKM. This CDR3 has 14 residues. V was trimmed by 8 bases and J by 2 bases, leaving 13 bases between them. The CDR3 region has the DNA TGTGCCAGCCAGATTTCCATCGGCAATCAGCCCCAGCATTTT. Protein: CASQISIGNQPQHF.

This chain uses TRBV7-8 with TRBJ1-4; TRBD1 might be the D (5 bases). Germline V gene sequence: CDR1 SGHVS, CDR2 FQNEAQ. With 4 bases removed from V and 5 bases from J, the gap between germline ends came to 11 bases. The CDR3 length is 14 residues. The CDR3 DNA reads TGTGCCAGCAGCTACATGCAGGGAAATGAAAAACTGTTTTTT. Its translation is CASSYMQGNEKLFF.

The chain combines TRBV7-6 with TRBJ2-3; 8 bases line up with TRBD2. Germline assignment: CDR1 SGHVS and CDR2 FNYEAQ. The CDR3 spans 15 residues. Unmatched junction bases numbered 5, after V lost 4 bases and J lost 2 bases. CDR3 DNA sequence: TGTGCCAGCAGCTCCGGACTAGCCGTCACAGATACGCAGTATTTT. This sequence encodes CASSSGLAVTDTQYF.

There are a few counts of this clone. The chain has TRBV11-2 and TRBJ1-2; 12 bases are a match to TRBD1. The ends lost 6 bases at V and 2 bases at J; junction bases unmatched: 13. This CDR3 contains 18 residues. Germline assignment: CDR1 SGHAT and CDR2 FQNNGV. This CDR3 reads CASRRPGQGARGNYGYTF. The CDR3 DNA follows: TGTGCCAGCAGACGACCGGGACAGGGGGCGCGGGGGAACTATGGCTACACCTTC. The complete variable domain, with remaining parts taken from reference TRBV11-2 and TRBJ1-2, reads EAGVAQSPRYKIIEKRQSVAFWCNPISGHATLYWYQQILGQGPKLLIQFQNNGVVDDSQLPKDRFSAERLKGVDSTLKIQPAKLEDSAVYLCASRRPGQGARGNYGYTFGSGTRLTVV.

The chain joins TRBV18 to TRBJ2-1; D is undetermined. V lost 5 bases, J lost 9 bases, and 8 bases lay in between. The V gene's germline CDR1 is KGHSH and CDR2 LQKENI. This CDR3 is 11 amino acids long. Here the CDR3 DNA reads TGTGCCAGCTCAAATCTAGGTGAGCAGTTCTTC. This translates into CASSNLGEQFF.

V is TRBV30 and J is TRBJ1-5, with D hard to call. The CDR3 contains 14 residues. Trimming took 1 base from V and 3 from J, leaving 10 bases between them. Looked up from germline, CDR1 is GTSNPN and CDR2 is SVGIG (reference sequence). The CDR3 region is CAWSGGLDNQPQHF. The CDR3 DNA reads as TGTGCCTGGAGTGGAGGGCTGGACAATCAGCCCCAGCATTTT.

The CDR3 bases are TGTGCCAGTAGTTGGGACAGGTTCTATGGCTACACCTTC. Translating gives CASSWDRFYGYTF. The chain joins TRBV19 to TRBJ1-2, with TRBD1 matching over 8 bases. Losses at the gene ends were 5 bases for V and 4 bases for J; bases not matched to a gene: 3. Per the germline V gene, CDR1 is LNHDA and CDR2 is SQIVND (reference sequence). CDR3 length: 13 amino acids.

CDR3 protein: CASSVAASGSTDTQYF. The CDR3 bases are TGTGCCAGCAGCGTAGCGGCTAGCGGGAGCACAGATACGCAGTATTTT. This sequence joins TRBV9 and TRBJ2-3; 8 bases fit TRBD2. The trim removed 0 bases at V and 0 bases at J, leaving 3 bases unmatched. Germline-derived CDR1 and CDR2 are SGDLS and YYNGEE. The CDR3 runs 16 residues. Combining the CDR3 with reference TRBV9 and TRBJ2-3 gives the whole variable domain DSGVTQTPKHLITATGQRVTLRCSPRSGDLSVYWYQQSLDQGLQFLIQYYNGEERAKGNILERFSAQQFPDLHSELNLSSLELGDSALYFCASSVAASGSTDTQYFGPGTRLTVL.

V is TRBV5-1 and J is TRBJ2-1, with D possibly TRBD1 on 7 matching bases. This CDR3 spans 15 amino acids. Per the germline V gene, CDR1 is SGHRS and CDR2 is YFSETQ. Deletions cut 9 bases from V and 1 base from J, with 17 bases between. CDR3 sequence: CATGRGTESYNEQFF. CDR3 DNA: TGCGCCACCGGTCGCGGGACAGAGTCCTACAATGAGCAGTTCTTC.

The V and J genes are TRBV11-2 and TRBJ2-7; tentatively, D is TRBD2 (6 bases). The CDR3 totals 14 residues. V shed 5 bases and J shed 4 bases, with 15 bases lying between them. Germline CDR1 is SGHAT and CDR2 is FQNNGV. DNA of the CDR3: TGTGCCAGCAGCCTTTCCGGGACTCTGTACGAGCAGTACTTC. As protein: CASSLSGTLYEQYF. The variable domain in full, with the rest retrieved from reference TRBV11-2 and TRBJ2-7, is EAGVAQSPRYKIIEKRQSVAFWCNPISGHATLYWYQQILGQGPKLLIQFQNNGVVDDSQLPKDRFSAERLKGVDSTLKIQPAKLEDSAVYLCASSLSGTLYEQYFGPGTRLTVT.

This sequence joins TRBV7-9 and TRBJ2-7, with 8 bases lining up with TRBD1. This CDR3 contains 15 residues. V lost 2 bases, J lost 0 bases, and 3 bases stayed unmatched. Germline CDR1 is SEHNR and CDR2 is FQNEAQ (reference sequence). CDR3 residues: CASSLSGGPSYEQYF. CDR3 DNA sequence: TGTGCCAGCAGCTTATCAGGGGGCCCCTCCTACGAGCAGTACTTC.